Reported below is one T cell receptor beta chain. The CDR3 contains 15 residues. Germline CDR1 and CDR2: LGHDT and YNNKEL (reference sequence). Germline trimming cut 1 base from V and 2 bases from J; bases unmatched to any gene: 4. Method: immunoSEQ multiplex PCR; TCRdb's copy keeps in-frame clones and lacks some. The repertoire holds 150,000 or so clones, with 80% to 85% as singletons. This entry belongs to a study of T cell responses to AZD1222 COVID-19 vaccine. This chain uses TRBV3-1 (or the pseudogene TRBV3-2) with TRBJ2-7; 8 bases are a match to TRBD2. This sequence originates from an adult in good health. Sequencing used peripheral blood, obtained on day 0 of MenACWY control vaccination. The chain's CDR3 is CASSQAGGGPYEQYF. In nucleotides, the CDR3 is TGTGCCAGCAGCCAAGCCGGGGGGGGCCCCTACGAGCAGTACTTC.